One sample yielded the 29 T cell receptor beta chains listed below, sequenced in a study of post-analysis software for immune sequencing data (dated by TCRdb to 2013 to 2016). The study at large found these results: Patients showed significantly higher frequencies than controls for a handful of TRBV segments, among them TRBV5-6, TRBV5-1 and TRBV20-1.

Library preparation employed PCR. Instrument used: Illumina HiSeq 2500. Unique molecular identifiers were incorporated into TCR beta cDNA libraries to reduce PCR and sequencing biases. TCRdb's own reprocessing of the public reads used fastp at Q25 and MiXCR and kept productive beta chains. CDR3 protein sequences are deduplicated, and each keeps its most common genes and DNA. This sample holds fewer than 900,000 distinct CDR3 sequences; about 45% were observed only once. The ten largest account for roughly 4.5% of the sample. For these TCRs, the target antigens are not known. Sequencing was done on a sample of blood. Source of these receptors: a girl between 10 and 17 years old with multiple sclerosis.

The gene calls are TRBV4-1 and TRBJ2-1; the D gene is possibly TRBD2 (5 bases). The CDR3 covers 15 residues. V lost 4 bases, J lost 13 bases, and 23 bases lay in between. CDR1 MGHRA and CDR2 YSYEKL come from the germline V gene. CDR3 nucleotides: TGCGCCAGCAGCCCTCAAGGACTCGAAGAAGAGACCCAGTTCTTC. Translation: CASSPQGLEEETQFF.

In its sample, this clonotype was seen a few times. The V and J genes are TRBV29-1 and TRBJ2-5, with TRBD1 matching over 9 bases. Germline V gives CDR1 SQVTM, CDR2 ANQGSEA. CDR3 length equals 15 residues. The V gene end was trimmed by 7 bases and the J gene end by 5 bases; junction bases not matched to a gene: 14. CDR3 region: CSGKTGGGSSETQYF. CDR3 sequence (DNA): TGCAGCGGAAAAACAGGGGGCGGATCCTCTGAGACCCAGTACTTC. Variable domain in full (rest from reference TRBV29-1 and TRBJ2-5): SAVISQKPSRDICQRGTSLTIQCQVDSQVTMMFWYRQQPGQSLTLIATANQGSEATYESGFVIDKFPISRPNLTFSTLTVSNMSPEDSSIYLCSGKTGGGSSETQYFGPGTRLLVL.

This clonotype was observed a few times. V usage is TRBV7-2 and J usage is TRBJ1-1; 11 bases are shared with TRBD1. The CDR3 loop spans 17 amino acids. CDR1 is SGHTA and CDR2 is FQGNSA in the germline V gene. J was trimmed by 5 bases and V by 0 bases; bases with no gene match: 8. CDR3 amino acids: CASSLALMGTGGTEAFF. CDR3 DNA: TGTGCCAGCAGCTTAGCGCTAATGGGGACAGGGGGGACTGAAGCTTTCTTT.

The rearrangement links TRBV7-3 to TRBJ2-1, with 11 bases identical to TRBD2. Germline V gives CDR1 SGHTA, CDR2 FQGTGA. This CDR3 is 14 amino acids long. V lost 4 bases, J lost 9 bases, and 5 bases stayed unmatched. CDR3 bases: TGTGCCAGCAGCTCACTAGCGGGAGACGGTGAGCAGTTCTTC. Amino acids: CASSSLAGDGEQFF.

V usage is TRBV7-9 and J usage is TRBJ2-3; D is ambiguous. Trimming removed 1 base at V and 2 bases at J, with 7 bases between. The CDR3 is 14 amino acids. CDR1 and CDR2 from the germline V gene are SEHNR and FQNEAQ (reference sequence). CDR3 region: CASSLEDSTDTQYF. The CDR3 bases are TGTGCCAGCAGCTTAGAAGACTCCACAGATACGCAGTATTTT.

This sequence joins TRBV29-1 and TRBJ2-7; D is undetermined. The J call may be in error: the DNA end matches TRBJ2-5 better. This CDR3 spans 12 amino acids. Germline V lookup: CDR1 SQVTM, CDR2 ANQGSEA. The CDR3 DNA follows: TGCAGCGTTGAACTACACGAAGAGACCCAGTACTTC. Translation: CSVELHEETQYF.

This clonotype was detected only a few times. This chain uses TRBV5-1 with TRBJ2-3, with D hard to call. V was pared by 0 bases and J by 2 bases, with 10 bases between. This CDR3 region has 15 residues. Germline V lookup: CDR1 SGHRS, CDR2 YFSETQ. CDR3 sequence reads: CASSLDVDLTDTQYF. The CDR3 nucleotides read TGCGCCAGCAGCTTGGATGTGGACCTCACAGATACGCAGTATTTT.

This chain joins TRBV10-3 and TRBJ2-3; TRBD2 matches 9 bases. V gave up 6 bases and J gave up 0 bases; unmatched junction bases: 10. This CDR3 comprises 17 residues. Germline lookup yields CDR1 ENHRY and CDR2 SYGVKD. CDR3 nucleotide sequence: TGTGCCATCAGCCTGACTAGCGGAAGGTTTAGCACAGATACGCAGTATTTT. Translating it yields CAISLTSGRFSTDTQYF.

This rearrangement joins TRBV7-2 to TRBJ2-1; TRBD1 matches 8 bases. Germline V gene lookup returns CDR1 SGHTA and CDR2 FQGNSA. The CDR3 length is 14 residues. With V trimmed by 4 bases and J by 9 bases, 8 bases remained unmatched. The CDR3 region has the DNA TGTGCCAGCAGCTCGCGACAGGGGAGGAGTGAGCAGTTCTTC. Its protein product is CASSSRQGRSEQFF.

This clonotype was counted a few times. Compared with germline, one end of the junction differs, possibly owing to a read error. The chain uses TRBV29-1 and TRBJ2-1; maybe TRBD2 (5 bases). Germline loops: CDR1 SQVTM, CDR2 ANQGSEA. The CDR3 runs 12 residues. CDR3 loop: CSVAMNYNEQFF. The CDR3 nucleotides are TGTAGCGTGGCCATGAATTACAATGAGCAGTTCTTC.

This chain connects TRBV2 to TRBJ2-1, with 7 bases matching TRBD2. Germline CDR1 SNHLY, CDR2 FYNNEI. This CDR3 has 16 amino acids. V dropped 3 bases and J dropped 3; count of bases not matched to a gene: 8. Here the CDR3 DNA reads TGTGCCAGCAGTGACCTGAGGCTAGCGGACTACAATGAGCAGTTCTTC. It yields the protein CASSDLRLADYNEQFF. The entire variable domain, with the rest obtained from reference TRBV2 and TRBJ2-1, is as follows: EPEVTQTPSHQVTQMGQEVILRCVPISNHLYFYWYRQILGQKVEFLVSFYNNEISEKSEIFDDQFSVERPDGSNFTLKIRSTKLEDSAMYFCASSDLRLADYNEQFFGPGTRLTVL.

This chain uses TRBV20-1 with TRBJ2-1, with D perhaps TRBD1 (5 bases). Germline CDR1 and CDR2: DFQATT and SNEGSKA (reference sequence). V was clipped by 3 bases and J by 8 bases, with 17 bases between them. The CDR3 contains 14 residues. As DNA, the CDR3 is TGCAGTGCTAGGGGGCACTCGGACCAGGATGAGCAGTTCTTC. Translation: CSARGHSDQDEQFF.

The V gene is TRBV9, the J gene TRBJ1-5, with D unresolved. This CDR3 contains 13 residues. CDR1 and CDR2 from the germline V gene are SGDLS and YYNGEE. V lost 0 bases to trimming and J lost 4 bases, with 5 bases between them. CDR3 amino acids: CASSVEPNQPQHF. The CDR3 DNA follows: TGTGCCAGCAGCGTAGAGCCAAATCAGCCCCAGCATTTT.

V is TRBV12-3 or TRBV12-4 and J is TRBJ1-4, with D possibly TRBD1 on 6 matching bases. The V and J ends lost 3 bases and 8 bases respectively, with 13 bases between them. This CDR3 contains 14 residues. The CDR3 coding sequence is TGTGCCAGCAGTTTGGCTGGGGGCGCGGAAAAACTGTTTTTT. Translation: CASSLAGGAEKLFF.

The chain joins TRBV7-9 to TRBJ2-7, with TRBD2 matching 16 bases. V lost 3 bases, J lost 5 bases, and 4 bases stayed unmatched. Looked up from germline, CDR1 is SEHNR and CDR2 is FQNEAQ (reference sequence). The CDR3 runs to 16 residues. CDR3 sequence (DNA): TGTGCCAGCAGCTTGGGACTAGCGGGAGGGCCGGACGAGCAGTACTTC. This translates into CASSLGLAGGPDEQYF.

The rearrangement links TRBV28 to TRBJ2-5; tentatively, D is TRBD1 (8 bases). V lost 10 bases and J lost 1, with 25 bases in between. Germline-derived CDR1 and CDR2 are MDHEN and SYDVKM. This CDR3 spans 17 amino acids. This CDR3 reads CANRDPDRGLTQETQYF. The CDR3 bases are TGTGCCAACAGAGACCCTGACAGGGGACTAACCCAAGAGACCCAGTACTTC.

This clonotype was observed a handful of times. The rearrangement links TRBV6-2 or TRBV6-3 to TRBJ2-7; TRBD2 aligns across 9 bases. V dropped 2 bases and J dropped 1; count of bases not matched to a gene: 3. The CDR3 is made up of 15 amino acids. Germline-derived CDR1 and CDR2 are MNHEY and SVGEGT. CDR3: CASSYGLAGSYEQYF. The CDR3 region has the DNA TGTGCCAGCAGTTACGGCCTAGCGGGATCCTACGAGCAGTACTTC.

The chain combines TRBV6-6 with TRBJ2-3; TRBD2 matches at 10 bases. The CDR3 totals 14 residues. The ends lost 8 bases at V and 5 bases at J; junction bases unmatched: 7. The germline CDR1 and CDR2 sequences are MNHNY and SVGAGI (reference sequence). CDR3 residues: CASLAGVRQDTQYF. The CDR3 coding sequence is TGTGCCAGCCTAGCGGGAGTGCGGCAAGATACGCAGTATTTT.

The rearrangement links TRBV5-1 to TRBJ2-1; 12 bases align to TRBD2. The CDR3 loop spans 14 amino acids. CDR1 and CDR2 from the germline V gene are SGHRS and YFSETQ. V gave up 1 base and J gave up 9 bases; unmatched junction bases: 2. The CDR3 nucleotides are TGCGCCAGCAGCTTGAGACTAGCGGGAGTTGAGCAGTTCTTC. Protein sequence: CASSLRLAGVEQFF.

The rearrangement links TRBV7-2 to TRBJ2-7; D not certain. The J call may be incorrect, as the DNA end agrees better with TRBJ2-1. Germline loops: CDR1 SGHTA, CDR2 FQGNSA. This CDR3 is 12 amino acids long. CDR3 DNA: TGTGCCAGCAGCTTGGACGCCCGTGAGCAGTTCTTC. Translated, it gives CASSLDAREQFF.

CDR3 in DNA: TGTGCCTGGAGTATGGGGGGCTACGAGCAGTACTTC. It specifies CAWSMGGYEQYF. This chain connects TRBV30 to TRBJ2-7; D may be TRBD2 (6 bases). The V gene's germline CDR1 is GTSNPN and CDR2 SVGIG (reference sequence). Deletions cut 2 bases from V and 3 bases from J, with 8 bases between. The CDR3 is 12 residues long. The full variable domain, rest sourced from reference TRBV30 and TRBJ2-7, is SQTIHQWPATLVQPVGSPLSLECTVEGTSNPNLYWYRQAAGRGLQLLFYSVGIGQISSEVPQNLSASRPQDRQFILSSKKLLLSDSGFYLCAWSMGGYEQYFGPGTRLTVT.

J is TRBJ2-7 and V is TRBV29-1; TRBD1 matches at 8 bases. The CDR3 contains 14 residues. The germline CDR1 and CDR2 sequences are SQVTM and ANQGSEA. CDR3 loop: CNVRRTGSSYEQYF. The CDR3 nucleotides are TGCAACGTCCGCCGGACAGGGAGCTCCTACGAGCAGTACTTC.

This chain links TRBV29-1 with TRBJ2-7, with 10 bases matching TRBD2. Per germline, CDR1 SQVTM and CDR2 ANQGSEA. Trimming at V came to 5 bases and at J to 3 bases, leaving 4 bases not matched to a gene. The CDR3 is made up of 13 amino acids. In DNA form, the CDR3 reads TGCAGCGTTCGTCCTAGCGGGAGCTACGAGCAGTACTTC. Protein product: CSVRPSGSYEQYF.

This chain's CDR3 is CASSYRGHSSVYNEQFF. The CDR3 nucleotides read TGTGCCAGTAGTTACAGGGGGCACTCGTCGGTCTACAATGAGCAGTTCTTC. The J gene is TRBJ2-1, the V gene TRBV19; TRBD1 matches at 9 bases. CDR3 size: 17 residues. V shed 5 bases, J shed 3 bases, and the junction held 11 bases outside the gene matches. The germline gives CDR1 LNHDA, CDR2 SQIVND (reference sequence).

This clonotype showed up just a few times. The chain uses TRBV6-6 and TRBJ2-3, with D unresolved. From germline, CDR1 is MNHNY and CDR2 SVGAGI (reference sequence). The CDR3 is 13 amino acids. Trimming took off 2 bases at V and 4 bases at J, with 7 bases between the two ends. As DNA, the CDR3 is TGTGCCAGCAGTTACCTAGTACCAGATACGCAGTATTTT. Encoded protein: CASSYLVPDTQYF.

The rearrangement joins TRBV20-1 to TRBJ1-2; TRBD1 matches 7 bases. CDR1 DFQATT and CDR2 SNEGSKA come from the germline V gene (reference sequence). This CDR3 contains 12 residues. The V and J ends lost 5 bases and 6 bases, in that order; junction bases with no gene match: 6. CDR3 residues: CSAPSQGDGYTF. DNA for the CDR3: TGCAGTGCTCCATCCCAGGGGGATGGCTACACCTTC.

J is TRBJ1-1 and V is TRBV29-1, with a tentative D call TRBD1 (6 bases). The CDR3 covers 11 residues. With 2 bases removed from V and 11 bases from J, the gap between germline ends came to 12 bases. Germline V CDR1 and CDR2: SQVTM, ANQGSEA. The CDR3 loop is CSVESGAKAFF. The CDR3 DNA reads TGCAGCGTTGAATCAGGGGCAAAGGCTTTCTTT.

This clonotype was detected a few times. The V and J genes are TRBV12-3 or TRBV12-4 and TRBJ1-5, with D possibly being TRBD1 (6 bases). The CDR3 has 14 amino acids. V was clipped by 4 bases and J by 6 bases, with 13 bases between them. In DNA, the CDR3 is TGTGCCAGCAGTTATTGGGGGCAAGGTCAGCCCCAGCATTTT. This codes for CASSYWGQGQPQHF.

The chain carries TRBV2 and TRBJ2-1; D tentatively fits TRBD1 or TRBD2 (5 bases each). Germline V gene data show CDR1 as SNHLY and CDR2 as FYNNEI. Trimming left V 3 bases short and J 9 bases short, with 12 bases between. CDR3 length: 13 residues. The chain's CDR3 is CASSDRELGEQFF. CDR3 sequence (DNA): TGTGCCAGCAGTGACAGGGAGTTGGGTGAGCAGTTCTTC.